The 10 T cell receptor beta chains given below trace back to one sample, sequenced in a study of STAT5B mutations in CD4+ large granular lymphocyte leukemia. Clones were read by immunoSEQ multiplex PCR, and TCRdb kept only the in-frame ones, dropping some. The sample records 25,000 to 35,000 clones, roughly 81% being singletons. The sequenced sample consisted of CD4+ T cells from blood buffy coats. These receptors originate from a human donor in good health.

The gene calls are TRBV4-3 and TRBJ2-5; 9 bases are shared with TRBD1. In germline, CDR1 is LGHNA, CDR2 YSLEER. V trimming: 4 bases; J trimming: 7 bases; junction bases outside the gene matches: 13. This CDR3 comprises 16 residues. The CDR3 protein is CASSLAVGQGIGTQYF. The CDR3 nucleotides read TGCGCCAGCAGCCTAGCCGTGGGACAGGGTATAGGGACCCAGTACTTC.

The rearrangement uses TRBV28 and TRBJ1-4, with D tentatively TRBD1 (5 bases). The CDR3 totals 14 residues. Germline lookup yields CDR1 MDHEN and CDR2 SYDVKM. V lost 3 bases and J 5 bases, leaving 10 bases between the germline ends. CDR3 residues: CASSFPGLNEKLFF. The CDR3, as DNA: TGTGCCAGCAGTTTCCCGGGGCTCAATGAAAAACTGTTTTTT.

This chain links TRBV11-3 with TRBJ2-2; D is tentatively TRBD1 or TRBD2 (5 bases each). Trimming removed 5 bases from V and 5 bases from J, with 21 bases in between. The CDR3 contains 17 residues. CDR1 SGHNT and CDR2 YENEEA come from the germline V gene. The CDR3 loop is CASSPGSGSGGTGELFF. The DNA of the CDR3 is TGTGCCAGCAGCCCAGGGTCGGGTTCGGGCGGGACCGGGGAGCTGTTTTTT.

The chain joins TRBV7-8 to TRBJ1-4, with a possible D match to TRBD1 (6 bases). The CDR3 contains 16 residues. The germline gives CDR1 SGHVS, CDR2 FQNEAQ. Trimming cost V 4 bases and J 5 bases, with 17 bases left between them. This CDR3 is CASSWNLTGLNEKLFF. The CDR3 bases are TGTGCCAGCAGCTGGAACCTGACAGGCTTAAATGAAAAACTGTTTTTT.

This chain joins TRBV14 and TRBJ1-1; 9 bases are shared with TRBD1. The germline V gene encodes CDR1 SGHDN and CDR2 FVKESK. V trimming: 2 bases; J trimming: 1 base; junction bases outside the gene matches: 14. This CDR3 comprises 19 residues. The CDR3 DNA reads TGTGCCAGCAGCCAACCACTTGATTGGGACAGGGCCCCGAACACTGAAGCTTTCTTT. Amino acids: CASSQPLDWDRAPNTEAFF.

The V call is TRBV7-2, the J call TRBJ2-7, with D perhaps matching TRBD1 or TRBD2 (5 bases each). Germline CDR1 is SGHTA and CDR2 is FQGNSA. CDR3 length equals 16 residues. The V end was cut by 5 bases, the J end by 5 bases, with 22 bases between. The CDR3 is CASSPVGTLPVDEQYF. CDR3 in DNA: TGTGCCAGCAGCCCAGTTGGGACGCTCCCAGTCGACGAGCAGTACTTC.

This sequence joins TRBV10-1 and TRBJ2-7, with 10 nucleotides matching TRBD2. Germline V gene lookup returns CDR1 WNHNN and CDR2 SYGVQD (reference sequence). CDR3 length: 16 residues. V was clipped by 2 bases and J by 5 bases; unmatched bases: 9. DNA for the CDR3: TGCGCCAGCAGTGAGGACCCTAGCGGGAGTCCCCACGAGCAGTACTTC. Its translation is CASSEDPSGSPHEQYF.

The chain has TRBV30 and TRBJ2-7; D is uncertain. CDR3 size: 13 residues. The V end was cut by 0 bases, the J end by 8 bases, with 14 bases between. CDR1 GTSNPN and CDR2 SVGIG come from the germline V gene (reference sequence). The CDR3 nucleotides are TGTGCCTGGAGTGTACGCAAATCTGACAAGCAGTACTTC. It codes for CAWSVRKSDKQYF.

V is TRBV5-1 and J is TRBJ2-7; D remains ambiguous. This CDR3 comprises 14 residues. Looked up from germline, CDR1 is SGHRS and CDR2 is YFSETQ. V was cut by 1 base and J by 3 bases, with 11 bases left in between. The CDR3 sequence: CASSLTTTGYEQYF. CDR3 in DNA: TGCGCCAGCAGCTTGACAACCACGGGCTACGAGCAGTACTTC.

The CDR3 loop reads CASSLGGLLNEQFF. CDR3 coding DNA: TGTGCCAGCAGTCTAGGGGGGCTTCTTAATGAGCAGTTCTTC. This chain connects TRBV6-6 to TRBJ2-1; D is tentatively TRBD1 or TRBD2 (6 bases each). Germline values: CDR1 MNHNY, CDR2 SVGAGI (reference sequence). The CDR3 loop spans 14 amino acids. The V end was cut by 5 bases, the J end by 7 bases, with 15 bases between.